This TCR beta chain was identified during a study of cytomegalovirus exposure and HLA in healthy donors. The PCR ran on 60 Vbeta and 13 Jbeta primers. Produced via immunoSEQ multiplex PCR; TCRdb's table is partial and in-frame only. The sample carries about 200,000 clones, around 79% recorded once. General study findings and limits: According to an earlier analysis, most TCR beta V segments yielded productive rearrangements about 87% or about 30% of the time.

In regard to this clone: No antigen is known for it.

Trimming left V 5 bases short and J 4 bases short, with 12 bases between. This CDR3 contains 14 residues. CDR1 is SGHTA and CDR2 is FQGNSA in the germline V gene. Input material: PBMCs. This receptor was taken from a girl aged 10-17 years in good health and CMV-seropositive. J is TRBJ1-5 and V is TRBV7-2; D is perhaps TRBD1 (6 bases). CDR3 amino acids: CASSPDRTNQPQHF. The CDR3 DNA follows: TGTGCCAGCAGCCCGGACAGAACAAATCAGCCCCAGCATTTT.